The source of this T cell receptor beta chain is a study of chemoradiotherapy in HPV16-positive cancers. Overall study results and limits: Non-HPV-specific T cells did not expand in tumors during treatment, whereas candidate HPV-specific clones and E7-related motifs did. In HPV16-positive patients, HPV-responsive T-cell expansion tracked better recurrence-free survival.

With 5 bases removed from V and 2 bases from J, the gap between germline ends came to 13 bases. The CDR3 totals 15 residues. CDR1 and CDR2 from the germline V gene are MDHEN and SYDVKM. The data were produced by immunoSEQ multiplex PCR, yet TCRdb's version contains in-frame clones alone and is incomplete. The data show 2,100 or so clones, with approximately 70% seen just once and 30% to 35% held by the top ten. About this clone itself: Its antigen is currently unknown.

This sample was taken from a patient who underwent chemoradiotherapy. V gene TRBV28 combines with J gene TRBJ1-5, with D maybe TRBD1 (5 bases). This TCR came from a human donor with HPV-associated anogenital cancer. CDR3 region: CASSPLGGGNQPQHF. The CDR3 bases are TGTGCCAGCAGTCCACTTGGGGGAGGCAATCAGCCCCAGCATTTT. The full variable domain, rest sourced from reference TRBV28 and TRBJ1-5, is DVKVTQSSRYLVKRTGEKVFLECVQDMDHENMFWYRQDPGLGLRLIYFSYDVKMKEKGDIPEGYSVSREKKERFSLILESASTNQTSMYLCASSPLGGGNQPQHFGDGTRLSIL.